This TCR beta chain was found in a study of cytomegalovirus exposure and HLA in healthy donors (TCRdb year 2017). Some background on the complete study: In an earlier analysis of several hundred of the donors, about 270 Gb of sequence data and roughly 100 million unique TCR beta sequences from about 190 million T cells were reported. An early release that covered approximately 600 HLA-typed donors contained approximately 290 gigabases of sequencing data and some 87 million unique TCR sequences. Of the 300 to 500 genotyped donors, 65% to 90% were placed in the genetic ancestry cluster associated with self-reported Caucasian donors. The study aimed to test whether cataloging public T cell receptors could reveal signatures of past pathogen exposure. The study profiled the T cell repertoires of hundreds of subjects by immunosequencing and related them to cytomegalovirus serostatus. In addition to the first cohort of around 670 subjects, a separate validation cohort of around 110 different subjects was used. To predict cytomegalovirus infection status, the study combined high-throughput TCR immunosequencing, statistical association of individual TCRs with disease status, and machine learning. A later analysis re-analyzed previously published TCR beta repertoires from approximately 700 donors and added high-resolution HLA genotyping to study TCR occurrence patterns. Rather than using new phenotypic data, the later analysis identified candidate immune exposures from TCR beta sequences and from how often those sequences occurred across donors. In an earlier analysis of 587 of the donors, high-throughput TCR beta sequencing was used to judge whether each TCR beta V gene segment behaved as functional or pseudogenic. Donor age, sex, ethnicity and CMV serostatus were collected together with the repertoire data. A later genetic analysis took genome-wide SNP genotypes for about 60% of the roughly 670 donors and used that subset as a discovery cohort. All discovery cohort repertoires had been generated on a single sequencing platform. Both class I and class II loci were covered by HLA typing, at four-digit resolution. Typing coverage differed by locus: A, B, C, DRB1 and DQB1 were typed in roughly 620-640 donors, DQA1 in about 550, DPA1 in approximately 610, and DPB1 in just under 490. About 5 DR-DQ haplotypes were handled as single units for association and clustering, since linkage in the cohort was strong. Among around 400 genotyped donors of the cohort, an average of approximately 230,000 unique TCR beta nucleotide sequences were sequenced per donor, around 20% of them non-productive. What the authors observed across the whole study: Cytomegalovirus status was reported to be diagnosed by the classifier with high specificity and sensitivity in both the original and validation cohorts. Only TCR beta chains were sequenced in this cohort, and the absence of alpha or paired-chain data limited detectable features. Compared with the 666-donor mean, donors in an Asian-associated ancestry cluster had fewer N-insertions in productive TCRs, according to a later genetic analysis. Most TCR sequences were observed very rarely across donors, whereas some public TCRs were present in many individuals. Most CMV-associated TCR beta chains appeared to be HLA-restricted in a later analysis, and the HLA associations seemed to be driven largely by CMV exposure. When HLA alleles, especially DR and DQ, strongly co-occurred, TCR associations were difficult to assign to individual alleles. Presence/absence analyses assumed roughly uniform sequencing depth across donors, an assumption that may not hold. In a later analysis, HLA-associated TCR beta chains were found to be more clonally expanded and to have lower generation probabilities than equally common non-associated chains. Specific HLA alleles were associated with 18,000 or so TCR beta sequences at a false discovery rate of 0.05 in a later analysis. In an earlier analysis of approximately 590 of the donors, most TCR beta V segments were observed in productive rearrangements about 90% or about 30% of the time, broadly matching IMGT annotations. In a later analysis, the rate of TCR association differed among HLA loci, with DRB1 alleles having the most associated TCRs and HLA-C alleles having the fewest. Linkage disequilibrium might explain the correlated functional status among segregating V segments, but an unknown experimental factor could not be excluded. The study listed 150 to 200 TCR beta chains as associated with cytomegalovirus. For the cohort, immune exposure information was limited to CMV serostatus. Because HLA typing was missing for some donors at each locus, association tests included only the typed subset. A cluster of highly shared sequence variants was judged likely to represent a technical artifact of the sequencing pipeline. An association between a missense DCLRE1C variant and V-gene and J-gene trimming of TCR beta chains was found in a later genetic analysis and replicated in an independent cohort. It was suggested by the authors that the approach could potentially be generalized to other disease states and immunological phenotypes. A later analysis reported that several top co-occurrence clusters appeared linked to parvovirus B19, influenza, CMV and Epstein-Barr virus. A few of the identified cytomegalovirus-associated TCR beta chains were confirmed in vitro to be specific for cytomegalovirus antigens. The earlier analysis of 587 of the donors excluded some 16 rarely observed V segments, including chromosome 9 orphons, because counts were too low. Because the 87-base-pair reads could not distinguish some IMGT-functional V segments, including TRBV6-2 and TRBV6-3, those segments were excluded. A further reported finding was that TCR beta sequences accurately predicted the HLA-A and HLA-B alleles for most subjects in the first cohort.

The cohort consisted of 666 healthy bone marrow donors. At the time of sampling, every cohort member was nominally healthy, though immune exposures that went unrecorded were likely present. The donor tested CMV seronegative, placing the donor among the 350 to 400 seronegative members of the cohort. Each donor provided a peripheral blood sample, and peripheral blood mononuclear cells were used for TCR beta sequencing. The Qiagen DNeasy Blood Extraction Kit was used to extract genomic DNA from the blood cell samples. Cut back by 5 bases and 0 bases, the V and J ends lie 13 bases apart. In the germline V gene (reference sequence), CDR1 corresponds to LNHDA and CDR2 to SQIVND. The CDR3 goes from the cysteine to the phenylalanine over 15 residues. The CDR3 DNA has 45 bases and is translated from base 1. As concerns this clone: The specificity of this receptor is unknown. No per-base quality is available; no much larger clone lies one base away.

Receptor libraries were prepared by the immunoSEQ multiplex PCR assay. A mixture of 60 forward primers for TCR Vbeta segments and 13 reverse primers for TCR Jbeta segments was used in the multiplex PCR. The CDR3 region of rearranged TCR beta genes was amplified from genomic DNA with a multiplex PCR assay. On the Illumina HiSeq System, the amplified TCR beta libraries were sequenced as 87-base-pair reads. On the authors' methods: A later analysis tallied approximately 87 million unique TCR beta chains across the 666 repertoires, and some 12 million of those chains were shared by two or more donors. Raw reads were error-corrected and collapsed into unique sequences with a nearest-neighbor algorithm that merged closely related sequences to remove PCR and sequencing errors. CDR3 sequences were aligned to IMGT reference sequences to assign V, D and J gene segments. For a sequence to be retained, at least a six-nucleotide match to both a V gene segment and a J gene segment was required. Rearrangements were classified as productive when the CDR3 lacked stop codons and remained in frame with V and J, and all other rearrangements were classified as non-productive. Following IMGT convention, CDR3 was defined as the stretch from the second conserved V-encoded cysteine up to the conserved J-encoded phenylalanine. The earlier analysis of some 580 of the donors excluded any sequence lacking an unambiguous match to a single V gene segment. An earlier analysis of 500 to 700 of the donors classified V segments as functional when productive rearrangements were above 56.7% and as segregating when the standard deviation between donors was above 5%. A statistical classification framework was developed to diagnose cytomegalovirus status using the catalog of TCR beta chain sequences. A later analysis assigned V and J genes by comparing TCR nucleotide sequences with IMGT/GENE-DB human TR gene sequences. Using the TCRdist pipeline, a later analysis assigned CDR3 sequences along with most-parsimonious VDJ recombination scenarios. A later analysis defined each TCR beta chain by its CDR3 amino acid sequence plus V-gene family, and excluded reads lacking a unique V-gene family. To address suspected cross-contamination and a sequencing artifact, a later analysis removed 592 highly shared, low-generation-probability nucleotide sequences. In a later analysis, a clonal expansion index for each public chain was calculated from normalized within-repertoire ranks of inferred template counts. Generation probabilities in a later analysis came from a VDJ recombination model fitted to out-of-frame rearrangements, and those results were checked against IGoR. In a later analysis, hypergeometric tests were used to score TCR-TCR, TCR-HLA and TCR-CMV co-occurrence, with a repertoire-size bias correction applied to TCR pairs. False discovery rates were estimated in a later analysis by permuting HLA or CMV assignments 20 times. In a later analysis, co-occurring TCRs were grouped with DBSCAN, and TCRdist sequence similarity was added when clustering was performed within HLA-allele-positive subsets. Co-occurrence clustering excluded repertoires with fewer than 30,000 or more than 120,000 public chains, plus five with anomalous nucleotide sharing. TCRdb mirrors the immuneACCESS table, restricted to in-frame sequences. Some clones are absent from its copies; in checked studies, under half trace to an unresolved V gene, and the reason for the others is unknown. For V, J and clone size, that table is used; D and trimming come from the DNA. Recorded for this sample are fewer than 150,000 clones; roughly 80% of them occurred a single time. Of the sample, about 0.22% is held by the ten largest clones.

The chain is assembled from TRBV19 and TRBJ1-1; the D segment cannot be called with confidence. Input material: PBMCs. This clonotype was obtained from a man aged 50 to 59 in good health and CMV-seronegative. The CDR3 sequence is CASSFRTGMNTEAFF. Here is the DNA: TGTGCCAGTAGTTTCAGGACGGGGATGAACACTGAAGCTTTCTTT. When the CDR3 is completed using the reference TRBV19 and TRBJ1-1 genes on either side, the full variable domain is DGGITQSPKYLFRKEGQNVTLSCEQNLNHDAMYWYRQDPGQGLRLIYYSQIVNDFQKGDIAEGYSVSREKKESFPLTVTSAQKNPTAFYLCASSFRTGMNTEAFFGQGTRLTVV.